What follows is one T cell receptor (beta chain) and its context. The ends lost 6 bases at V and 6 bases at J; junction bases unmatched: 8. Germline CDR1 reads SNHLY; CDR2 reads FYNNEI. The CDR3 is made up of 15 amino acids. Here immunoSEQ multiplex PCR was the method, and the copy in TCRdb shows in-frame clones only, minus some. The repertoire holds about 140,000 clones, around 88% seen once, with 6.5% to 8.5% in the top ten. The record originates from a study of cytomegalovirus exposure and HLA in healthy donors. The genes are TRBV2 and TRBJ1-6, with TRBD1 identical over 7 bases. Sequencing used PBMCs. This TCR came from a woman between 18 and 29 years old in good health and CMV-seropositive. CDR3 DNA sequence: TGTGCCAGCAGCTTGACTAGACAGGGTAATTCACCCCTCCACTTT. Its translation is CASSLTRQGNSPLHF.